This entry is about one TCR beta chain. An input of about 0.5 to 1 ug of RNA was subjected to reverse transcription using random hexamers. A multiplex approach, immunoSEQ multiplex PCR, amplified TCR beta CDR3 across 54 Vbeta and 13 Jbeta. Using its own MiXCR run on the immunoSEQ multiplex PCR reads, TCRdb lists one record per CDR3 protein. This table holds about 94,000 distinct CDR3 sequences, about 93% found once. Trimming left V 4 bases short and J 2 bases short, with 9 bases between. Germline-derived CDR1 and CDR2 are SGHNT and YYREEE (reference sequence). The CDR3 runs to 14 residues. This specimen belongs to a study of CD8 T cells in Susac syndrome. Study-level background: When their blood was taken, patients with Susac syndrome were therapy-naive, taking corticosteroids, or taking intravenous immunoglobulin alone.

This sequence joins TRBV5-4 and TRBJ1-4; tentative D call: TRBD1 (5 bases). Sequenced material: CD4+ T cells from PBMCs. This clonotype originated in a human donor with Susac syndrome. The DNA for the CDR3 is TGTGCCAGCAGCCCGGGACTGACTAATGAAAAACTGTTTTTT. It codes for CASSPGLTNEKLFF.